The 26 T cell receptor beta chains given below trace back to one sample, sequenced in a study of tumor-infiltrating lymphocytes in primary liver carcinoma. Researchers drew blood RNA from unsorted whole blood and extracted germline DNA as well. From around 0.5 ug total RNA, TCR beta cDNA was generated with a primer in the constant region. Libraries of TCR beta came from three nested multiplex PCR rounds with slightly modified ARM-PCR. The first two PCR rounds used TRBV1-TRBV30 primers with a Cbeta primer, 9 to 10 cycles each. TCRdb used MiXCR to reprocess the multiplex PCR reads, holding one entry per CDR3 protein. The repertoire holds about 310,000 distinct CDR3 sequences, with about 60% as singletons. What was sequenced was peripheral blood. All receptors come from a man in his forties with primary liver carcinoma and hepatitis B virus infection.

J is TRBJ2-3 and V is TRBV7-9; D gene uncertain. The CDR3 consists of 13 residues. Trimming took off 3 bases at V and 6 bases at J, with 10 bases between the two ends. Germline loops: CDR1 SEHNR, CDR2 FQNEAQ (reference sequence). The CDR3 DNA follows: TGTGCCAGCAGCTTTGTACCTGGCGATACGCAGTATTTT. Residues: CASSFVPGDTQYF.

The sample holds one count of this clonotype. One junction end disagrees with the germline gene, perhaps due to a read error. The chain joins TRBV6-1 to TRBJ2-7; D ambiguous. Germline CDR1 and CDR2: MNHNS and SASEGT. The CDR3 consists of 15 residues. CDR3 residues: CASSEVQRVNYKQYF. The CDR3, as DNA: TGTGCCAGCAGTGAAGTTCAGCGAGTTAACTACAAGCAGTACTTC.

This clonotype was seen once. The rearrangement joins TRBV5-1 to TRBJ2-7, with TRBD1 matching over 8 bases. The germline gives CDR1 SGHRS, CDR2 YFSETQ. The V and J ends lost 6 bases and 6 bases, in that order; junction bases with no gene match: 14. CDR3 length equals 15 residues. DNA for the CDR3: TGCGCCAGCACCCTACATAACAGGGGGGCGTCCGAGCAGTACTTC. This gives the protein CASTLHNRGASEQYF. The entire variable domain, with the rest obtained from reference TRBV5-1 and TRBJ2-7, is as follows: KAGVTQTPRYLIKTRGQQVTLSCSPISGHRSVSWYQQTPGQGLQFLFEYFSETQRNKGNFPGRFSGRQFSNSRSEMNVSTLELGDSALYLCASTLHNRGASEQYFGPGTRLTVT.

This clonotype was recorded at least ten times. The chain carries TRBV7-9 and TRBJ2-2, with D unresolved. This CDR3 has 14 residues. The germline gives CDR1 SEHNR, CDR2 FQNEAQ (reference sequence). The V and J ends lost 2 bases and 4 bases respectively, with 8 bases between them. This CDR3 reads CASSLSVATGELFF. The CDR3 coding sequence is TGTGCCAGCAGCTTATCGGTAGCCACCGGGGAGCTGTTTTTT.

On this clonotype itself: One end of the junction varies from germline; a read error may be responsible. The chain links TRBV11-2 to TRBJ2-5; 9 bases match TRBD1. Germline CDR1 reads SGHAT; CDR2 reads FQNNGV. The CDR3 covers 15 residues. For the CDR3, the DNA is TGTGCCTGCAGCTCCAACAGGGGGCGCGGGGAGACTCAGTATTTC. Encoded protein: CACSSNRGRGETQYF.

At least ten counts were recorded for this clonotype. The chain joins TRBV6-1 to TRBJ2-1; D remains unclear. The V end was cut by 6 bases, the J end by 2 bases, with 11 bases between. Per germline, CDR1 MNHNS and CDR2 SASEGT. The CDR3 spans 14 residues. The CDR3: CASRRMNPYNEQFF. CDR3 in DNA: TGTGCCAGCAGGAGGATGAACCCCTACAATGAGCAGTTCTTC.

This clonotype was observed once. The rearrangement joins TRBV28 to TRBJ2-2, with a weak D call TRBD1 (5 bases). This CDR3 has 14 residues. In germline, CDR1 is MDHEN, CDR2 SYDVKM. Trimming took off 7 bases at V and 7 bases at J, with 16 bases between the two ends. The CDR3, as DNA: TGTGCCAGCACCATACAGGACCCCTGCGGGGAGCTGTTTTTT. Translation gives CASTIQDPCGELFF.

In regard to this clonotype: In this CDR3 the conserved last residue, phenylalanine or tryptophan, is missing, so a read error is likely. The rearrangement uses TRBV4-1 and TRBJ1-3; D is ambiguous. CDR1 is MGHRA and CDR2 is YSYEKL in the germline V gene. V lost 1 base to trimming and J lost 7 bases, with 8 bases between them. There are 13 residues in the CDR3. The CDR3 protein is CASSQVERNTIYL. CDR3 nucleotide sequence: TGCGCCAGCAGCCAAGTGGAGAGGAACACCATATATTTG.

The chain combines TRBV2 with TRBJ2-5; D not certain. V gave up 7 bases and J gave up 7 bases, with 13 bases separating them. The CDR3 sequence is 12 residues long. Germline loops: CDR1 SNHLY, CDR2 FYNNEI. The CDR3, as DNA: TGTGCCAGCACTGGGCAAGGTTCGACCCAGTACTTC. As protein: CASTGQGSTQYF.

The CDR3 DNA follows: TGCGCCAGCAGCCGCCAAAGGGCCATTCAGTACTTC. Translation: CASSRQRAIQYF. The gene calls are TRBV10-2 and TRBJ2-4; D remains ambiguous. Germline V gene data show CDR1 as WSHSY and CDR2 as SAAADI. Trimming pared 6 bases from V and 9 bases from J, leaving 12 bases between. This CDR3 region has 12 residues.

To note about this clonotype: It may be a read error: a sequence one base away is much more abundant. The rearrangement joins TRBV12-5 to TRBJ2-1; D may correspond to TRBD1 or TRBD2 (5 bases each). This CDR3 comprises 17 residues. The germline V gene encodes CDR1 LGHNT and CDR2 FRNRAP. This chain's CDR3 is CTSGLVRPQGSYNEQFF. DNA of the CDR3: TGTACTAGTGGTTTGGTACGTCCCCAGGGCTCCTACAATGAGCAGTTCTTC.

This clonotype is a singleton in its sample. J is TRBJ2-7 and V is TRBV4-2; 9 bases are a match to TRBD2. Unmatched junction bases numbered 8, after V lost 0 bases and J lost 5 bases. CDR3 length: 16 residues. Germline values: CDR1 LGHNA, CDR2 YNFKEQ. The CDR3 DNA reads as TGTGCCAGCAGCCAAGAAGCGGGGGGAGGGTTCCACGAGCAGTACTTC. Translation: CASSQEAGGGFHEQYF.

As to this clonotype: Being one base from a much bigger clone, this may be a read error. The rearrangement links TRBV6-5 to TRBJ1-2; D not certain. The CDR3 is 12 residues long. Germline assignment: CDR1 MNHEY and CDR2 SVGAGI. The V gene lost 8 bases and the J gene lost 4 bases, with 11 bases spanning the gap. This chain's CDR3 is CASLEGSYGYTF. The CDR3 DNA is TGTGCCAGCCTCGAAGGCAGCTATGGCTACACCTTC.

This clonotype was seen ten or more times. This chain connects TRBV29-1 to TRBJ2-7; D is tentatively TRBD1 or TRBD2 (5 bases each). Looked up from germline, CDR1 is SQVTM and CDR2 is ANQGSEA. This CDR3 comprises 12 residues. V lost 1 base, J lost 4 bases, and 8 bases lay in between. The CDR3 DNA is TGCAGCGTTGAAGTAGAGGGGTACGAGCAGTACTTC. Protein sequence: CSVEVEGYEQYF.

Turning to this clonotype: It is likely a read error, because the conserved phenylalanine at the end of the CDR3 is missing. V gene TRBV6-2 or TRBV6-3 combines with J gene TRBJ2-4; the D gene is possibly TRBD2 (5 bases). The CDR3 contains 14 residues. Germline V gives CDR1 MNHEY, CDR2 SVGEGT. V gave up 5 bases and J gave up 4 bases, with 12 bases separating them. In nucleotides, the CDR3 is TGTGCCAGCAGTCCCGGGGTAGCTAAAAACATTCAGTACCTC. Translating gives CASSPGVAKNIQYL.

The chain has TRBV10-3 and TRBJ1-1; possible D gene TRBD1, 5 bases. The CDR3 covers 13 residues. In germline, CDR1 is ENHRY, CDR2 SYGVKD. Between the trimmed V and J ends, which lost 1 base and 4 bases, there was a span of 7 bases. The CDR3: CAISEWQGTEAFF. CDR3 in DNA: TGTGCCATCAGTGAGTGGCAGGGCACTGAAGCTTTCTTT.

Concerning this clonotype: This may be a read error, as it is one base from a much larger clone. This rearrangement joins TRBV6-1 to TRBJ1-5, with a weak D call TRBD1 (6 bases). The CDR3 runs to 15 residues. Germline CDR1 is MNHNS and CDR2 is SASEGT. This CDR3 reads CASSVDRSPNQAQHF. In nucleotides, the CDR3 is TGTGCCAGCAGTGTGGACAGATCCCCAAATCAGGCCCAGCATTTT.

The chain couples TRBV4-2 to TRBJ2-5; D perhaps matches TRBD2 (6 bases). V was shortened by 0 bases and J by 3 bases, with 8 bases between the two germline ends. The CDR3 runs to 14 residues. Germline V gene sequence: CDR1 LGHNA, CDR2 YNFKEQ. The CDR3 DNA follows: TGTGCCAGCAGCCAAGAAGGAGGGGAAGAGACCCAGTACTTC. Translating gives CASSQEGGEETQYF.

This clonotype occurred a few times. Given a much more abundant clone one base away, this may be a read error. This chain uses TRBV4-3 with TRBJ2-3; 7 bases agree with TRBD1. The CDR3 loop spans 13 amino acids. J lost 2 bases, V lost 7 bases, and 3 bases had no gene match. Per germline, CDR1 LGHNA and CDR2 YSLEER. The CDR3 region has the DNA TGCGCCAGCATCCAGGGGGTCACAGATACGCAGTATTTT. It specifies CASIQGVTDTQYF.

J is TRBJ2-7 and V is TRBV12-3 or TRBV12-4; 7 bases match TRBD1. V was pared by 5 bases and J by 6 bases, with 13 bases of the junction left unmatched. The CDR3 totals 15 residues. The CDR3 reads CASSGPGQCFREQYF. The CDR3 DNA reads TGTGCCAGCAGTGGCCCGGGACAGTGTTTTCGCGAGCAGTACTTC.

The V and J genes are TRBV5-1 and TRBJ2-3; D might be TRBD1 (6 bases). Germline CDR1 reads SGHRS; CDR2 reads YFSETQ. The CDR3 extends over 12 amino acids. The V end lost 7 bases, the J end lost 2 bases, and 8 bases lay between the germline ends. CDR3 in amino acids: CASGQNTDTQYF. For the CDR3, the DNA is TGCGCCAGCGGACAGAACACAGATACGCAGTATTTT.

This clonotype appeared a single time. At one end, the junction sequence differs from germline, possibly due to a read error. The chain links TRBV11-1 to TRBJ2-7; no firm D call. Germline CDR1 SGHAT, CDR2 FQDESV (reference sequence). This CDR3 spans 12 amino acids. In nucleotides, the CDR3 is TGTCCCAGCAGCCTCAAACAGTGCGAGCAGTACTTC. Amino acid sequence: CPSSLKQCEQYF.

J is TRBJ2-2 and V is TRBV4-3; D is uncertain. Between the trimmed V and J ends, which lost 0 bases and 5 bases, there was a span of 10 bases. CDR1 and CDR2 from the germline V gene are LGHNA and YSLEER. The CDR3 length is 15 residues. CDR3 sequence (DNA): TGCGCCAGCAGCCAAGATGAGGAAGGGACCGGGGAGCTGTTTTTT. Translating gives CASSQDEEGTGELFF.

The chain joins TRBV11-3 to TRBJ1-5; the match to TRBD1 covers 9 bases. CDR1 is SGHNT and CDR2 is YENEEA in the germline V gene. The CDR3 loop spans 15 amino acids. V lost 9 bases to trimming and J lost 5 bases; unmatched junction nucleotides: 11. The CDR3 DNA follows: TGTGCCAGTAGCCGGGGACAGGGCGCAGATCAGCCCCAGCATTTT. It codes for CASSRGQGADQPQHF.

The genes are TRBV29-1 and TRBJ2-7, with D perhaps TRBD1 (5 bases). The germline gives CDR1 SQVTM, CDR2 ANQGSEA. The CDR3 runs to 13 residues. The V and J ends lost 4 bases and 5 bases respectively, with 15 bases between them. CDR3 nucleotide sequence: TGCAGCGTTGCCCAGTCAGGGCTCCACGAGCAGTACTTC. Protein: CSVAQSGLHEQYF.

Concerning this clonotype: A junction boundary mismatches the germline segment, possibly from a read error. The gene calls are TRBV12-3 or TRBV12-4 and TRBJ1-6; possible D gene TRBD1, 6 bases. The CDR3 loop spans 14 amino acids. The CDR3 protein is CACSLGGKNSPLHF. The CDR3 bases are TGTGCCTGCAGTTTAGGGGGGAAGAATTCACCCCTCCACTTT.